A single sample is the source of the 19 T cell receptor beta chains below, sequenced in a study of blood T cell repertoires in COVID-19. The data were produced by immunoSEQ multiplex PCR, yet TCRdb's version contains in-frame clones alone and is incomplete. Here the sample spans about 360,000 clones, around 84% being singletons. Sample: peripheral blood. The receptors here all came from a human donor in a cohort sampled during active COVID-19.

The V and J genes are TRBV5-4 and TRBJ2-5; D unresolved. The CDR3 is 12 residues long. Germline V lookup: CDR1 SGHNT, CDR2 YYREEE (reference sequence). The V gene lost 2 bases and the J gene lost 5 bases, with 7 bases spanning the gap. CDR3 sequence: CASSFYRETQYF. CDR3 nucleotides: TGTGCCAGCAGCTTTTATCGTGAGACCCAGTACTTC.

This chain joins TRBV30 and TRBJ1-3, with 8 bases aligning to TRBD1. Germline V gene data show CDR1 as GTSNPN and CDR2 as SVGIG (reference sequence). The CDR3 has 16 amino acids. With 5 bases clipped from V and 9 bases from J, the junction kept 18 bases outside the gene matches. The CDR3 is CAWDHVARTGRGTIYF. The CDR3 DNA reads as TGTGCCTGGGACCATGTTGCAAGGACAGGGCGAGGCACCATATATTTT.

The rearrangement links TRBV30 to TRBJ2-5; 12 bases map to TRBD2. V shed 2 bases and J 9 bases; nucleotides not matched to a gene: 10. The CDR3 is 15 residues long. Germline lookup yields CDR1 GTSNPN and CDR2 SVGIG (reference sequence). The CDR3 protein is CAWSSSGGGVVAQYF. CDR3 bases: TGTGCCTGGAGTTCTAGCGGGGGGGGTGTGGTGGCCCAGTACTTC.

The rearrangement uses TRBV7-8 and TRBJ1-6, with D tentatively TRBD1 (5 bases). The CDR3 has 14 amino acids. The ends were cut back, 1 base at V and 13 bases at J, with 14 bases in the middle. CDR1 and CDR2 from the germline V gene are SGHVS and FQNEAQ. CDR3 loop: CASSLEGTGRPLHF. CDR3 sequence (DNA): TGTGCCAGCAGCTTAGAGGGGACTGGCAGGCCCCTCCACTTT.

V gene TRBV6-1 combines with J gene TRBJ2-3; 7 nucleotides match TRBD2. The CDR3 has 16 amino acids. Germline CDR1 is MNHNS and CDR2 is SASEGT. V gave up 2 bases and J gave up 0 bases; unmatched junction bases: 5. DNA of the CDR3: TGTGCCAGCAGTGAACTAGCGGCTACTAGCACAGATACGCAGTATTTT. This gives the protein CASSELAATSTDTQYF.

This chain joins TRBV19 and TRBJ1-5; the match to TRBD1 covers 7 bases. Per germline, CDR1 LNHDA and CDR2 SQIVND (reference sequence). The CDR3 consists of 14 residues. V was pared by 4 bases and J by 3 bases, with 3 bases of the junction left unmatched. CDR3 nucleotides: TGTGCCAGTAGTAGACAGGGTTTCAATCAGCCCCAGCATTTT. Encoded protein: CASSRQGFNQPQHF.

This clone was seen more than once but under ten times. The DNA for the CDR3 is TGTGCCAGCAGCCAACCAGGACAGGGCTATGGCTACACCTTC. It yields the protein CASSQPGQGYGYTF. The chain couples TRBV7-2 to TRBJ1-2; 8 nucleotides line up with TRBD1. J gave up 4 bases and V 5 bases, and 6 bases lay outside the gene matches. This CDR3 region has 14 residues. Germline loops: CDR1 SGHTA, CDR2 FQGNSA.

V is TRBV5-1 and J is TRBJ1-3; D remains unclear. Germline CDR1 and CDR2: SGHRS and YFSETQ. V shed 4 bases and J shed 4 bases, with 24 bases lying between them. There are 18 residues in the CDR3. CDR3 nucleotide sequence: TGCGCCAGCAGCCCTCAAGTGGAACAGCTAAGCTCCGGAAACACCATATATTTT. Translating it yields CASSPQVEQLSSGNTIYF. Full variable domain (outside the CDR3, taken from reference TRBV5-1 and TRBJ1-3): KAGVTQTPRYLIKTRGQQVTLSCSPISGHRSVSWYQQTPGQGLQFLFEYFSETQRNKGNFPGRFSGRQFSNSRSEMNVSTLELGDSALYLCASSPQVEQLSSGNTIYFGEGSWLTVV.

V gene TRBV10-3 combines with J gene TRBJ1-1, with 8 bases aligning to TRBD1. The J segment lost 1 base and the V segment lost 7 bases, leaving 5 bases of the junction unmatched. The CDR3 covers 14 residues. CDR1 and CDR2 (germline): ENHRY, SYGVKD. In DNA form, the CDR3 reads TGTGCCATCACCCGGGGACAGGAGAACACTGAAGCTTTCTTT. Protein product: CAITRGQENTEAFF.

This chain links TRBV19 with TRBJ2-2, with D perhaps matching TRBD2 (5 bases). The germline V and J ends were trimmed by 9 bases and 7 bases, with 6 bases remaining between them. The germline V gene encodes CDR1 LNHDA and CDR2 SQIVND (reference sequence). The CDR3 is 10 amino acids. CDR3 protein: CASGGGELFF. The CDR3 coding sequence is TGTGCCAGCGGAGGCGGGGAGCTGTTTTTT.

The table lists this clone with a few counts. CDR3 in amino acids: CASSQSGTSRVTDTQYF. The CDR3 DNA reads as TGTGCCAGCAGCCAAAGCGGGACTAGCCGGGTCACAGATACGCAGTATTTT. The chain links TRBV3-1 (or the pseudogene TRBV3-2) to TRBJ2-3, with 9 bases that match TRBD2. CDR1 LGHDT and CDR2 YNNKEL come from the germline V gene (reference sequence). Trimming at V came to 2 bases and at J to 2 bases, leaving 8 bases not matched to a gene. The CDR3 totals 17 residues.

V usage is TRBV20-1 and J usage is TRBJ2-5; TRBD2 aligns across 8 bases. After removal of 3 bases from V and 3 bases from J, the junction contained 9 bases not matched to a gene. Germline CDR1 reads DFQATT; CDR2 reads SNEGSKA (reference sequence). This CDR3 has 15 residues. The CDR3 coding sequence is TGCAGTGCTAGTTCTAGCGGGCTTCCCAAAGAGACCCAGTACTTC. Protein: CSASSSGLPKETQYF.

The chain links TRBV19 to TRBJ2-7, with D uncertain. The germline V gene has CDR1 LNHDA and CDR2 SQIVND (reference sequence). Trimming took 6 bases from V and 3 from J, leaving 18 bases between them. CDR3 length: 15 amino acids. The CDR3 DNA follows: TGTGCCAGTAGATATAGTACAGAGTACATCTACGAGCAGTACTTC. Its protein product is CASRYSTEYIYEQYF.

The CDR3: CASSSGTGVDEQYF. The CDR3 bases are TGTGCCAGCAGTTCCGGGACAGGGGTGGACGAGCAGTACTTC. The chain carries TRBV2 and TRBJ2-7; the match to TRBD1 covers 10 bases. J was trimmed by 5 bases and V by 5 bases; bases with no gene match: 6. The CDR3 totals 14 residues. Germline V gene lookup returns CDR1 SNHLY and CDR2 FYNNEI.

V usage is TRBV5-1 and J usage is TRBJ1-1, with 7 bases aligning to TRBD1. Germline values: CDR1 SGHRS, CDR2 YFSETQ. Trimming removed 1 base from V and 3 bases from J; junction bases left unmatched: 6. The CDR3 is made up of 15 amino acids. The CDR3 sequence is CASSLTGDVDTEAFF. In nucleotides, the CDR3 is TGCGCCAGCAGCTTGACAGGGGATGTGGACACTGAAGCTTTCTTT.

The CDR3 DNA reads TGTGCCAGCAGCTTAGACGGGGACAGAGCTTTCTTT. Translating it yields CASSLDGDRAFF. V gene TRBV7-9 combines with J gene TRBJ1-1, with 7 bases fitting TRBD1. This CDR3 region has 12 residues. With 1 base clipped from V and 10 bases from J, the junction kept 3 bases outside the gene matches. CDR1 and CDR2 (germline): SEHNR, FQNEAQ (reference sequence).

The chain couples TRBV28 to TRBJ1-5, with 9 positions matching TRBD1. V shed 4 bases and J 5 bases; nucleotides not matched to a gene: 6. The CDR3 covers 15 residues. The germline V gene has CDR1 MDHEN and CDR2 SYDVKM. CDR3 DNA sequence: TGTGCCAGCAGTTCACCTACAGGGGGCTATCAGCCCCAGCATTTT. Translated, it gives CASSSPTGGYQPQHF.

Regarding this clone: Other nucleotide sequences from this sample produce the same CDR3. The chain links TRBV5-1 to TRBJ2-1, with 11 nucleotides matching TRBD2. The germline V gene encodes CDR1 SGHRS and CDR2 YFSETQ. After removal of 3 bases from V and 6 bases from J, the junction contained 2 bases not matched to a gene. The CDR3 is 14 amino acids. The CDR3 reads CASSSGLAVNEQFF. The DNA for the CDR3 is TGCGCCAGCAGCTCGGGACTAGCGGTCAATGAGCAGTTCTTC.

V and J are TRBV6-4 and TRBJ2-3; 10 bases map to TRBD2. The length of the CDR3 is 15 residues. Looked up from germline, CDR1 is MRHNA and CDR2 is SNTAGT. V trimming: 4 bases; J trimming: 5 bases; junction bases outside the gene matches: 6. The CDR3 protein is CASSVSSGGGDTQYF. In DNA, the CDR3 is TGTGCCAGCAGTGTATCTAGCGGGGGTGGAGATACGCAGTATTTT.